The 14 T cell receptor beta chains reported below all come from one sample, sequenced in a study of blood T cell repertoires in COVID-19. The assay was immunoSEQ multiplex PCR, and TCRdb's table has in-frame clones only and misses some. In the table there are around 81,000 clones, around 83% of which are singletons. The sample consisted of peripheral blood. The receptors stem from an elderly man with acute or convalescent COVID-19.

V gene TRBV28 combines with J gene TRBJ2-3, with D possibly being TRBD2 (6 bases). The V gene's germline CDR1 is MDHEN and CDR2 SYDVKM. V lost 6 bases and J 0 bases, leaving 10 bases between the germline ends. The CDR3 sequence is 14 residues long. The CDR3 DNA reads TGTGCCAGCAGGCGGGGCACCAGCACAGATACGCAGTATTTT. This codes for CASRRGTSTDTQYF.

The chain uses TRBV6-4 and TRBJ2-3; 14 nucleotides align to TRBD2. Looked up from germline, CDR1 is MRHNA and CDR2 is SNTAGT. This CDR3 is 15 amino acids long. V was pared by 5 bases and J by 6 bases, with 4 bases of the junction left unmatched. The DNA of the CDR3 is TGTGCCAGCAGTAAAGGGACTAGCGGGAGTGATACGCAGTATTTT. Protein: CASSKGTSGSDTQYF.

This chain joins TRBV19 and TRBJ1-5, with 8 bases lining up with TRBD1. The germline gives CDR1 LNHDA, CDR2 SQIVND (reference sequence). This CDR3 region has 15 residues. V gave up 7 bases and J gave up 6 bases; unmatched junction bases: 11. The CDR3 coding sequence is TGTGCCAGTAACCCTCAGGGGGCGGTAGGTCAGCCCCAGCATTTT. Its protein is CASNPQGAVGQPQHF.

This chain uses TRBV19 with TRBJ1-4, with TRBD1 matching over 9 bases. The CDR3 has 14 amino acids. Trimming at V came to 6 bases and at J to 7 bases, leaving 6 bases not matched to a gene. Germline CDR1 and CDR2: LNHDA and SQIVND (reference sequence). CDR3 DNA: TGTGCCAGTAGCCGGGACAGGGACCGTGAAAAACTGTTTTTT. Translated, it gives CASSRDRDREKLFF.

This clone has a handful of counts. This chain joins TRBV7-9 and TRBJ2-7; 11 bases are a match to TRBD2. After removal of 5 bases from V and 2 bases from J, the junction contained 5 bases not matched to a gene. CDR1 is SEHNR and CDR2 is FQNEAQ in the germline V gene (reference sequence). There are 15 residues in the CDR3. The CDR3 loop is CASSLSGRAPYEQYF. The CDR3 DNA reads TGTGCCAGCAGCCTTAGCGGGAGGGCCCCCTACGAGCAGTACTTC.

The chain employs TRBV7-2 and TRBJ2-5; 9 bases fit TRBD2. The CDR3 length is 16 residues. Unmatched junction bases numbered 6, after V lost 3 bases and J lost 1 base. Germline assignment: CDR1 SGHTA and CDR2 FQGNSA. The CDR3 spells CASSLSGRGGQETQYF. The CDR3 region has the DNA TGTGCCAGCAGCTTGTCAGGGCGGGGGGGCCAAGAGACCCAGTACTTC. The full variable domain, with the rest looked up from reference TRBV7-2 and TRBJ2-5, is GAGVSQSPSNKVTEKGKDVELRCDPISGHTALYWYRQSLGQGLEFLIYFQGNSAPDKSGLPSDRFSAERTGGSVSTLTIQRTQQEDSAVYLCASSLSGRGGQETQYFGPGTRLLVL.

Here the CDR3 DNA reads TGTGCCAGCAGCTTAACCCCCGGCAGGGGGCGCCCCGGGGAGCTGTTTTTT. Its translation: CASSLTPGRGRPGELFF. The gene calls are TRBV11-3 and TRBJ2-2, with TRBD1 matching over 8 bases. CDR1 and CDR2 (germline): SGHNT, YENEEA. Losses at the gene ends were 2 bases for V and 6 bases for J; bases not matched to a gene: 11. This CDR3 region has 17 residues.

The chain uses TRBV6-6 and TRBJ1-5; 11 nucleotides align to TRBD1. Germline V lookup: CDR1 MNHNY, CDR2 SVGAGI (reference sequence). This CDR3 comprises 15 residues. With V trimmed by 9 bases and J by 4 bases, 8 bases remained unmatched. CDR3 protein: CASTRDRGFNQPQHF. The DNA of the CDR3 is TGTGCCAGTACCAGGGACAGGGGGTTTAATCAGCCCCAGCATTTT.

This clone showed up just once. This chain links TRBV5-6 with TRBJ1-6, with D perhaps TRBD1 (6 bases). The germline V and J ends were trimmed by 0 bases and 4 bases, with 8 bases remaining between them. Germline-derived CDR1 and CDR2 are SGHDT and YYEEEE. This CDR3 contains 15 residues. The CDR3 DNA sequence: TGTGCCAGCAGCTTGGGACAGGAATATAATTCACCCCTCCACTTT. Translated, it gives CASSLGQEYNSPLHF.

The chain uses TRBV28 and TRBJ1-6; TRBD1 aligns across 11 bases. V dropped 6 bases and J dropped 18; count of bases not matched to a gene: 7. The CDR3 runs to 12 residues. CDR1 and CDR2 (germline): MDHEN, SYDVKM. The CDR3 DNA follows: TGTGCCAGCAGCCAATCCGGGACAGGGGGCCACTTT. Its protein is CASSQSGTGGHF. Complete variable domain (other parts from reference TRBV28 and TRBJ1-6): DVKVTQSSRYLVKRTGEKVFLECVQDMDHENMFWYRQDPGLGLRLIYFSYDVKMKEKGDIPEGYSVSREKKERFSLILESASTNQTSMYLCASSQSGTGGHFGNGTRLTVT.

The V gene is TRBV6-2 or TRBV6-3, the J gene TRBJ2-5; 8 bases agree with TRBD2. Trimming at V came to 4 bases and at J to 1 base, leaving 2 bases not matched to a gene. Germline V gene data show CDR1 as MNHEY and CDR2 as SVGEGT. The CDR3 totals 14 residues. The CDR3 DNA is TGTGCCAGCAGTTCCCGGGGGGGCCAAGAGACCCAGTACTTC. As protein: CASSSRGGQETQYF.

This clone was seen a handful of times. This chain connects TRBV4-2 to TRBJ2-2; 7 bases map to TRBD1. From germline, CDR1 is LGHNA and CDR2 YNFKEQ. J lost 0 bases, V lost 3 bases, and 4 bases had no gene match. CDR3 length equals 16 residues. The chain's CDR3 is CASSQGQGANTGELFF. As DNA, the CDR3 is TGTGCCAGCAGCCAGGGGCAGGGGGCGAACACCGGGGAGCTGTTTTTT.

This chain connects TRBV7-8 to TRBJ1-4; D uncertain. The CDR3 extends over 17 amino acids. The V end lost 2 bases, the J end lost 3 bases, and 16 bases lay between the germline ends. CDR1 and CDR2 (germline): SGHVS, FQNEAQ. This CDR3 reads CASSLLAGPTPNEKLFF. The CDR3 bases are TGTGCCAGCAGCTTATTAGCCGGTCCGACCCCTAATGAAAAACTGTTTTTT.

The chain links TRBV5-4 to TRBJ2-5; no reliable D call. The ends were cut back, 0 bases at V and 4 bases at J, with 7 bases in the middle. CDR3 size: 13 residues. Per the germline V gene, CDR1 is SGHNT and CDR2 is YYREEE (reference sequence). In DNA, the CDR3 is TGTGCCAGCAGCTTGGCCCTAGGAGAGACCCAGTACTTC. It codes for CASSLALGETQYF.